Presented here are 9 T cell receptor beta chains from one specimen sequenced in a study of blood T cell repertoires in COVID-19. Using immunoSEQ multiplex PCR, the repertoire was profiled, and TCRdb retains in-frame clones only, with some absent. The table records hundreds of thousands of clones, 85% to 90% of them present only once. The specimen sequenced was PBMCs or T cells enriched from blood (not recorded which). The receptors come from a man between 18 and 35 years old who had recovered from COVID-19.

Written as DNA, the CDR3 is TGTGCCAGCAGCTTAGTATCTAGCGGGAGCGGGGCAGATACGCAGTATTTT. This gives the protein CASSLVSSGSGADTQYF. The chain carries TRBV7-8 and TRBJ2-3, with 10 bases that match TRBD2. This CDR3 has 17 amino acids. Germline CDR1 and CDR2: SGHVS and FQNEAQ. Trimming removed 1 base from V and 4 bases from J; junction bases left unmatched: 8.

This chain uses TRBV7-9 with TRBJ1-1; unclear D gene. V was shortened by 5 bases and J by 4 bases, with 14 bases between the two germline ends. The germline CDR1 and CDR2 sequences are SEHNR and FQNEAQ (reference sequence). The CDR3 has 14 residues. CDR3 in DNA: TGTGCCAGCAGCCCAAACCCAGTTGGCACTGAAGCTTTCTTT. Translating it yields CASSPNPVGTEAFF.

V gene TRBV25-1 combines with J gene TRBJ2-5; a possible D gene is TRBD1 (5 bases). Trimming left V 4 bases short and J 7 bases short, with 7 bases between. The CDR3 spans 11 residues. Germline V gives CDR1 MGHDK, CDR2 SYGVNS. CDR3 residues: CASSVQGTQYF. CDR3 in DNA: TGTGCCAGCAGTGTCCAGGGGACCCAGTACTTC.

The chain joins TRBV2 to TRBJ2-1; TRBD2 agrees at 11 bases. The CDR3 contains 15 residues. Looked up from germline, CDR1 is SNHLY and CDR2 is FYNNEI. Losses at the gene ends were 6 bases for V and 6 bases for J; bases not matched to a gene: 7. The CDR3 DNA reads as TGTGCCAGCAGAATAGCGGGAGGGCCCATCAATGAGCAGTTCTTC. As protein: CASRIAGGPINEQFF.

This clone came up once. V gene TRBV6-1 combines with J gene TRBJ2-6; no clear D gene. This CDR3 comprises 14 residues. V was shortened by 2 bases and J by 1 base, with 3 bases between the two germline ends. Germline CDR1 MNHNS, CDR2 SASEGT. The CDR3 nucleotides read TGTGCCAGCAGTGAACATTCTGGGGCCAACGTCCTGACTTTC. Its protein is CASSEHSGANVLTF.

The chain carries TRBV28 and TRBJ1-4, with 8 bases matching TRBD1. The CDR3 loop spans 14 amino acids. The V gene end was trimmed by 8 bases and the J gene end by 5 bases; junction bases not matched to a gene: 7. Germline loops: CDR1 MDHEN, CDR2 SYDVKM. For the CDR3, the DNA is TGTGCCAGCTTAAGACGGACAGGGAATGAAAAACTGTTTTTT. Translated, it gives CASLRRTGNEKLFF.

This clone showed up just a few times. J is TRBJ1-1 and V is TRBV19; tentatively, D is TRBD1 (6 bases). Between the trimmed V and J ends, which lost 7 bases and 0 bases, there was a span of 12 bases. This CDR3 has 14 amino acids. The V gene's germline CDR1 is LNHDA and CDR2 SQIVND (reference sequence). The CDR3 DNA is TGTGCCAGTACCCAAACAGGGCTGAACACTGAAGCTTTCTTT. Protein product: CASTQTGLNTEAFF.

The chain combines TRBV5-1 with TRBJ2-1; 9 bases are shared with TRBD2. The V segment lost 4 bases and the J segment 6 bases; nucleotides outside the gene matches: 5. The CDR3 sequence is 14 residues long. Germline V gene sequence: CDR1 SGHRS, CDR2 YFSETQ. This CDR3 is CASSQSGGPNEQFF. DNA for the CDR3: TGCGCCAGCAGCCAGAGCGGGGGGCCCAATGAGCAGTTCTTC.

This chain joins TRBV4-3 and TRBJ1-5; D not resolved. V lost 0 bases and J 4 bases, leaving 10 bases between the germline ends. Germline V lookup: CDR1 LGHNA, CDR2 YSLEER. The CDR3 is made up of 15 amino acids. CDR3 region: CASSQDWLGNQPQHF. In DNA, the CDR3 is TGCGCCAGCAGCCAAGATTGGCTCGGGAATCAGCCCCAGCATTTT.